A few counts support the clone carrying this T cell receptor (beta chain). Its antigen is currently unknown. Original processing notes: Junction-only immunoSEQ sequences carried no quality scores, so filtering differed. The protocol was immunoSEQ multiplex PCR, while the TCRdb copy is restricted to in-frame clones and leaves out a portion. The V and J calls and clone size come from that table; D and trimming were worked out from the DNA. The data contain approximately 980,000 clones, over 75% of them singletons. The V and J ends lost 7 bases and 0 bases respectively, with 9 bases between them. The germline V gene encodes CDR1 LNHDA and CDR2 SQIVND (reference sequence). The CDR3 length is 13 residues. These data are taken from a study of shared clonotypes between healthy human individuals. Study-level information: A couple of women and three men aged 18 to 49 served as donors.

Study conclusions and caveats: Generation probabilities were higher for clonotypes shared across all four sorted-subset donors than for unshared ones.

This TCR was recovered from a man younger than 35 in good health. The chain employs TRBV19 and TRBJ1-1, with D maybe TRBD1 (5 bases). The sequenced material came from memory CD4+ T cells sorted from blood. Subset meaning: CD45RA-negative fraction. The CDR3 spells CASTGTLNTEAFF. The CDR3 DNA reads as TGTGCCAGTACCGGGACCCTGAACACTGAAGCTTTCTTT.